A selection of T cell receptor beta chains follows, all from one sample in a study of beta chain features in type 1 diabetes. Method: immunoSEQ multiplex PCR; TCRdb's copy keeps in-frame clones and lacks some. This sample has approximately 250,000 clones, with around 24% found just once. The sample comprised naive CD4+ T cells from blood. The receptor source for this set is a woman in her twenties or thirties with type 1 diabetes. Both conserved end residues are part of each CDR3. Fields, in order: V gene, J gene, D gene, clone size, CDR3 protein, CDR3 DNA. The D gene is left open where the match is weak. Part of the rows lack a size; the others show once, few, many or a class for expanded clones.

v_call: TRBV4-2; j_call: TRBJ2-7; d_call: -; clone_size: -; cdr3_aa: CASSQRDEQYF; cdr3_nt: TGTGCCAGCAGCCAGCGGGACGAGCAGTACTTC
v_call: TRBV29-1; j_call: TRBJ2-2; d_call: TRBD1; clone_size: -; cdr3_aa: CSVSAGGTNTGELFF; cdr3_nt: TGCAGCGTTAGCGCAGGGGGAACAAACACCGGGGAGCTGTTTTTT
v_call: TRBV4-2; j_call: TRBJ2-1; d_call: TRBD2; clone_size: -; cdr3_aa: CASSQTSGRIYNEQFF; cdr3_nt: TGTGCCAGCAGCCAAACTAGCGGGAGGATCTACAATGAGCAGTTCTTC
v_call: TRBV2; j_call: TRBJ2-1; d_call: -; clone_size: few; cdr3_aa: CASSEGGDEQFF; cdr3_nt: TGTGCCAGCAGTGAAGGGGGAGACGAGCAGTTCTTC
v_call: TRBV28; j_call: TRBJ2-3; d_call: TRBD1; clone_size: few; cdr3_aa: CASSLRTGAPTDTQYF; cdr3_nt: TGTGCCAGCAGTTTACGGACAGGGGCCCCCACAGATACGCAGTATTTT
v_call: TRBV5-1; j_call: TRBJ2-5; d_call: -; clone_size: few; cdr3_aa: CASSPETASGAQYF; cdr3_nt: TGCGCCAGCAGCCCCGAGACGGCGTCGGGGGCCCAGTACTTC
v_call: TRBV19; j_call: TRBJ1-2; d_call: -; clone_size: once; cdr3_aa: CASSARGRYGYTF; cdr3_nt: TGTGCCAGTAGTGCCCGGGGTCGGTATGGCTACACCTTC
v_call: TRBV28; j_call: TRBJ1-4; d_call: -; clone_size: -; cdr3_aa: CASGGQPTNEKLFF; cdr3_nt: TGTGCCAGCGGAGGACAGCCAACTAATGAAAAACTGTTTTTT
v_call: TRBV5-6; j_call: TRBJ1-2; d_call: -; clone_size: -; cdr3_aa: CASRRDYGYTF; cdr3_nt: TGTGCCAGCAGGCGTGACTATGGCTACACCTTC
v_call: TRBV5-4; j_call: TRBJ1-2; d_call: TRBD1; clone_size: -; cdr3_aa: CASGFGDREEGYTF; cdr3_nt: TGTGCCAGCGGCTTTGGGGACAGGGAGGAAGGCTACACCTTC
v_call: TRBV29-1; j_call: TRBJ2-5; d_call: -; clone_size: -; cdr3_aa: CSVEDFSGRETQYF; cdr3_nt: TGCAGCGTTGAAGACTTTTCAGGGCGGGAGACCCAGTACTTC
v_call: TRBV30; j_call: TRBJ2-7; d_call: -; clone_size: -; cdr3_aa: CAWSVQRAGNEQYF; cdr3_nt: TGTGCCTGGAGTGTACAGAGAGCAGGGAACGAGCAGTACTTC
v_call: TRBV10-3; j_call: TRBJ2-1; d_call: TRBD2; clone_size: few; cdr3_aa: CAINNGLAGPSEQFF; cdr3_nt: TGTGCCATCAATAACGGTCTAGCGGGGCCTAGTGAGCAGTTCTTC
v_call: TRBV30; j_call: TRBJ2-1; d_call: TRBD2; clone_size: few; cdr3_aa: CAWSPGGSDNEQFF; cdr3_nt: TGTGCCTGGAGTCCGGGCGGGAGCGACAATGAGCAGTTCTTC
v_call: TRBV29-1; j_call: TRBJ2-1; d_call: -; clone_size: few; cdr3_aa: CSVDDGRGGSYNEQFF; cdr3_nt: TGCAGCGTTGATGATGGGCGAGGGGGCTCCTACAATGAGCAGTTCTTC
v_call: TRBV9; j_call: TRBJ2-1; d_call: TRBD2; clone_size: few; cdr3_aa: CASSVLGTSNEQFF; cdr3_nt: TGTGCCAGCAGCGTCCTTGGGACTAGCAATGAGCAGTTCTTC
v_call: TRBV9; j_call: TRBJ2-6; d_call: -; clone_size: -; cdr3_aa: CASSVAPRGSGANVLTF; cdr3_nt: TGTGCCAGCAGCGTAGCCCCTCGGGGCTCTGGGGCCAACGTCCTGACTTTC
v_call: TRBV5-1; j_call: TRBJ1-2; d_call: -; clone_size: few; cdr3_aa: CASSSDSSNYGYTF; cdr3_nt: TGCGCCAGCAGCTCGGACAGCTCTAACTATGGCTACACCTTC
v_call: TRBV25-1; j_call: TRBJ1-1; d_call: -; clone_size: -; cdr3_aa: CASSDRTALNTEAFF; cdr3_nt: TGTGCCAGCAGTGACCGGACAGCCCTGAACACTGAAGCTTTCTTT
v_call: TRBV15; j_call: TRBJ2-5; d_call: -; clone_size: -; cdr3_aa: CATSLQEGAETQYF; cdr3_nt: TGTGCCACCAGCTTACAGGAGGGCGCTGAGACCCAGTACTTC
v_call: TRBV7-2; j_call: TRBJ2-1; d_call: TRBD2; clone_size: -; cdr3_aa: CASSLSASGSYNEQFF; cdr3_nt: TGTGCCAGCAGCTTATCGGCTAGCGGCTCCTACAATGAGCAGTTCTTC
v_call: TRBV4-2; j_call: TRBJ1-1; d_call: -; clone_size: few; cdr3_aa: CASSQAPGSTEAFF; cdr3_nt: TGTGCCAGCAGCCAGGCACCGGGGAGCACTGAAGCTTTCTTT
v_call: TRBV21-1; j_call: TRBJ2-7; d_call: -; clone_size: -; cdr3_aa: CASSRSDRGHEQYF; cdr3_nt: TGTGCCAGCAGCAGATCGGACAGGGGTCACGAGCAGTACTTC
v_call: TRBV7-9; j_call: TRBJ1-1; d_call: TRBD1; clone_size: -; cdr3_aa: CASSLGQGNTEAFF; cdr3_nt: TGTGCCAGCAGCTTAGGACAGGGGAACACTGAAGCTTTCTTT
v_call: TRBV6-5; j_call: TRBJ2-3; d_call: TRBD2; clone_size: few; cdr3_aa: CASRRGVLTDTQYF; cdr3_nt: TGTGCCAGCCGACGGGGGGTTCTTACAGATACGCAGTATTTT
v_call: TRBV7-2; j_call: TRBJ2-7; d_call: TRBD2; clone_size: -; cdr3_aa: CASSRSPGLVYEQYF; cdr3_nt: TGTGCCAGCAGCCGCTCTCCTGGACTAGTCTACGAGCAGTACTTC
v_call: TRBV5-4; j_call: TRBJ1-2; d_call: -; clone_size: -; cdr3_aa: CASSLDSSYGYTF; cdr3_nt: TGTGCCAGCAGCTTAGACAGCTCTTATGGCTACACCTTC
v_call: TRBV9; j_call: TRBJ2-7; d_call: -; clone_size: -; cdr3_aa: CASSAVNFGEQYF; cdr3_nt: TGTGCCAGCAGCGCCGTCAACTTTGGCGAGCAGTACTTC
v_call: TRBV4-1; j_call: TRBJ2-3; d_call: -; clone_size: few; cdr3_aa: CASSQDRGYGADTQYF; cdr3_nt: TGCGCCAGCAGCCAAGATAGGGGGTACGGCGCAGATACGCAGTATTTT
v_call: TRBV25-1; j_call: TRBJ2-5; d_call: TRBD2; clone_size: few; cdr3_aa: CASRLAGGGETQYF; cdr3_nt: TGTGCCAGCCGACTAGCGGGAGGGGGGGAGACCCAGTACTTC
v_call: TRBV7-3; j_call: TRBJ2-7; d_call: -; clone_size: -; cdr3_aa: CASSFSGLLDEQYF; cdr3_nt: TGTGCCAGCAGCTTCAGCGGACTTCTCGACGAGCAGTACTTC
v_call: TRBV5-1; j_call: TRBJ2-5; d_call: -; clone_size: few; cdr3_aa: CASSIGEETQYF; cdr3_nt: TGCGCCAGCAGTATTGGTGAGGAGACCCAGTACTTC
v_call: TRBV9; j_call: TRBJ1-2; d_call: TRBD1; clone_size: few; cdr3_aa: CASSDGPGQVLGYGYTF; cdr3_nt: TGTGCCAGCAGCGACGGCCCGGGACAGGTGTTGGGCTATGGCTACACCTTC
v_call: TRBV11-2; j_call: TRBJ1-1; d_call: -; clone_size: -; cdr3_aa: CASSLRGPNTEAFF; cdr3_nt: TGTGCCAGCAGCTTGCGGGGCCCGAACACTGAAGCTTTCTTT
v_call: TRBV7-9; j_call: TRBJ1-4; d_call: -; clone_size: once; cdr3_aa: CASSLSPGINEKLFF; cdr3_nt: TGTGCCAGCAGCTTAAGTCCGGGGATTAATGAAAAACTGTTTTTT
v_call: TRBV5-1; j_call: TRBJ1-2; d_call: -; clone_size: -; cdr3_aa: CASSPDWESHGYTF; cdr3_nt: TGCGCCAGCAGCCCGGACTGGGAAAGTCATGGCTACACCTTC
v_call: TRBV9; j_call: TRBJ2-1; d_call: -; clone_size: -; cdr3_aa: CASSVANGLNEQFF; cdr3_nt: TGTGCCAGCAGCGTAGCTAACGGACTCAATGAGCAGTTCTTC
v_call: TRBV29-1; j_call: TRBJ2-1; d_call: TRBD2; clone_size: -; cdr3_aa: CSVEVGGPSSYNEQFF; cdr3_nt: TGCAGCGTTGAAGTGGGAGGGCCCAGCTCCTACAATGAGCAGTTCTTC
v_call: TRBV25-1; j_call: TRBJ2-5; d_call: -; clone_size: -; cdr3_aa: CASTLRGAYQETQYF; cdr3_nt: TGTGCCAGCACCCTACGGGGGGCATACCAAGAGACCCAGTACTTC
v_call: TRBV30; j_call: TRBJ2-7; d_call: -; clone_size: -; cdr3_aa: CAWSIAERVYEQYF; cdr3_nt: TGTGCCTGGAGTATTGCCGAGCGGGTCTACGAGCAGTACTTC
v_call: TRBV2; j_call: TRBJ2-1; d_call: -; clone_size: -; cdr3_aa: CASSEVQAGYNEQFF; cdr3_nt: TGTGCCAGCAGTGAGGTCCAAGCTGGCTACAATGAGCAGTTCTTC
v_call: TRBV5-4; j_call: TRBJ2-3; d_call: -; clone_size: -; cdr3_aa: CASSQDKQDTQYF; cdr3_nt: TGTGCCAGCAGCCAAGATAAACAAGATACGCAGTATTTT
v_call: TRBV14; j_call: TRBJ2-3; d_call: -; clone_size: few; cdr3_aa: CASSHLRDTQYF; cdr3_nt: TGTGCCAGCAGCCATCTACGAGATACGCAGTATTTT
v_call: TRBV29-1; j_call: TRBJ2-7; d_call: TRBD2; clone_size: few; cdr3_aa: CSVEGRLAGDYEQYF; cdr3_nt: TGCAGCGTCGAGGGGAGGTTAGCGGGAGACTACGAGCAGTACTTC
v_call: TRBV5-1; j_call: TRBJ1-2; d_call: -; clone_size: -; cdr3_aa: CASSLTRYGYTF; cdr3_nt: TGCGCCAGCAGCTTGACCAGATATGGCTACACCTTC
v_call: TRBV30; j_call: TRBJ1-5; d_call: TRBD1; clone_size: -; cdr3_aa: CAWSGTAEGQPQHF; cdr3_nt: TGTGCCTGGAGCGGGACAGCCGAGGGCCAGCCCCAGCATTTT
v_call: TRBV28; j_call: TRBJ2-7; d_call: TRBD1; clone_size: -; cdr3_aa: CASSFGPGGYEQYF; cdr3_nt: TGTGCCAGCAGTTTCGGTCCAGGGGGCTACGAGCAGTACTTC
v_call: TRBV4-1; j_call: TRBJ2-7; d_call: -; clone_size: -; cdr3_aa: CASSQDRPGSGYEQYF; cdr3_nt: TGCGCCAGCAGCCAAGATCGACCGGGGTCGGGCTACGAGCAGTACTTC
v_call: TRBV27; j_call: TRBJ1-5; d_call: -; clone_size: few; cdr3_aa: CASSLLSPDQPQHF; cdr3_nt: TGTGCCAGCAGTTTATTGTCCCCAGATCAGCCCCAGCATTTT
v_call: TRBV5-1; j_call: TRBJ2-3; d_call: TRBD2; clone_size: -; cdr3_aa: CASSLESGGRRDTQYF; cdr3_nt: TGCGCCAGCAGCTTGGAATCGGGGGGGAGAAGAGATACGCAGTATTTT
v_call: TRBV2; j_call: TRBJ2-1; d_call: -; clone_size: few; cdr3_aa: CASGLYNEQFF; cdr3_nt: TGTGCCAGTGGACTCTACAATGAGCAGTTCTTC